This T cell receptor beta chain was recovered during a study of shared clonotypes between healthy human individuals. In the study overall: Each donor's CD8 memory used one plate, CD8 naive two, each CD4 subset three.

On this clone itself: Its antigen is as yet unknown.

CDR1 and CDR2 (germline): MDHEN, SYDVKM. CDR3 length: 11 amino acids. V shed 6 bases and J 11 bases; nucleotides not matched to a gene: 6. Donors had no recently reported acute infections or vaccinations and were HIV-negative. It was at deep level that the assay was run. TCRdb keeps only in-frame clones here, not all; method: immunoSEQ multiplex PCR. The table shows millions of clones, with roughly 95% occurring only once. Study-level findings and limits: Non-shared clonotypes had lower generation probabilities than those shared by all four donors.

The specimen was naive CD4+ T cells sorted from blood. As to subset: CD45RA+ positively selected. The chain joins TRBV28 to TRBJ1-1; 7 nucleotides agree with TRBD1. The clonotype originates from a man younger than 30 in good health. CDR3 in amino acids: CASRETGRAFF. Written as DNA, the CDR3 is TGTGCCAGCAGAGAGACAGGGAGGGCTTTCTTT.